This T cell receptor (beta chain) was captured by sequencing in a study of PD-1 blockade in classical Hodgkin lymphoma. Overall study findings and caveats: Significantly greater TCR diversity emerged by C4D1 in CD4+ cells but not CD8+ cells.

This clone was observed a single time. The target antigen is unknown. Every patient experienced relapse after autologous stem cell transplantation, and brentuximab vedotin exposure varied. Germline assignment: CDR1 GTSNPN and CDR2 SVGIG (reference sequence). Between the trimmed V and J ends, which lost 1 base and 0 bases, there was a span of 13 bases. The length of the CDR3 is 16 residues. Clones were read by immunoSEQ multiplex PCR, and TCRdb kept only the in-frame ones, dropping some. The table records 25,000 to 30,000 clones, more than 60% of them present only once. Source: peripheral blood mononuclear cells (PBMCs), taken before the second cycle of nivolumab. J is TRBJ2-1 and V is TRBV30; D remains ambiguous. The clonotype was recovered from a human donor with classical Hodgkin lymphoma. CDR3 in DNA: TGTGCCTGGAGTGGGAACCTCCTCAGCTCCTACAATGAGCAGTTCTTC. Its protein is CAWSGNLLSSYNEQFF.